The 3 T cell receptor beta chains presented below share a single source sample, sequenced in a study of CD8+ T cells in alopecia areata. cDNA serving as the sequencing template came from extracted, reverse transcribed RNA. The method was immunoSEQ multiplex PCR; TCRdb's version includes in-frame clones alone and lacks a portion of them. The sample contains 95,000 to 110,000 clones, approximately 84% of which appear only once. The treatment here: oral pan-JAK inhibitor, 5-10 mg twice daily. The sequencing used CD8+ T cells sorted from blood, collected around week 31, from a patient treated with tofacitinib. Every receptor here comes from a human donor with alopecia areata.

V is TRBV11-2 and J is TRBJ2-7, with 7 positions matching TRBD1. The CDR3 loop spans 14 amino acids. Germline CDR1 reads SGHAT; CDR2 reads FQNNGV. The V and J ends lost 4 bases and 0 bases, in that order; junction bases with no gene match: 3. The CDR3 coding sequence is TGTGCCAGCAGCTACCGGGACAGCTCCTACGAGCAGTACTTC. Amino acid sequence: CASSYRDSSYEQYF.

The chain recombines TRBV11-2 with TRBJ2-7; a weak D match, TRBD1 (5 bases). This CDR3 is built from 11 residues. The germline V gene encodes CDR1 SGHAT and CDR2 FQNNGV. Trimming cost V 7 bases and J 6 bases, with 10 bases left between them. CDR3 nucleotides: TGTGCCAGCAACCAGGGTCCCGAGCAGTACTTC. Translated, it gives CASNQGPEQYF.

The V call is TRBV6-5, the J call TRBJ2-7, with 9 bases that match TRBD2. V trimming: 8 bases; J trimming: 3 bases; junction bases outside the gene matches: 8. This CDR3 is built from 14 residues. Per germline, CDR1 MNHEY and CDR2 SVGAGI. In DNA form, the CDR3 reads TGTGCCAGCCCGACTAGCGGACCTCACTACGAGCAGTACTTC. Translated: CASPTSGPHYEQYF.